This record covers a single T cell receptor (beta chain). This sample is drawn from a study of shared clonotypes between healthy human individuals. Among the unsorted PBMC samples, replicate PCRs used 300 ng DNA, 25,000 to 30,000 T cell genomes. Assay used: immunoSEQ multiplex PCR; TCRdb lists only in-frame clones, some missing. The table has about 490,000 clones, around 78% seen once. Germline loops: CDR1 WSHSY, CDR2 SAAADI. With 2 bases clipped from V and 3 bases from J, the junction kept 9 bases outside the gene matches. The CDR3 is 18 amino acids. The chain links TRBV10-2 to TRBJ2-2; 10 nucleotides line up with TRBD1. Sample: PBMCs. The TCR comes from a woman between 40 and 50 years old in good health. Some clones in this sample may be carry-over from other donors' samples. The CDR3 coding sequence is TGCGCCAGCAGTGAGGGGGACAGGGGAAAACCCTACACCGGGGAGCTGTTTTTT. It specifies CASSEGDRGKPYTGELFF.